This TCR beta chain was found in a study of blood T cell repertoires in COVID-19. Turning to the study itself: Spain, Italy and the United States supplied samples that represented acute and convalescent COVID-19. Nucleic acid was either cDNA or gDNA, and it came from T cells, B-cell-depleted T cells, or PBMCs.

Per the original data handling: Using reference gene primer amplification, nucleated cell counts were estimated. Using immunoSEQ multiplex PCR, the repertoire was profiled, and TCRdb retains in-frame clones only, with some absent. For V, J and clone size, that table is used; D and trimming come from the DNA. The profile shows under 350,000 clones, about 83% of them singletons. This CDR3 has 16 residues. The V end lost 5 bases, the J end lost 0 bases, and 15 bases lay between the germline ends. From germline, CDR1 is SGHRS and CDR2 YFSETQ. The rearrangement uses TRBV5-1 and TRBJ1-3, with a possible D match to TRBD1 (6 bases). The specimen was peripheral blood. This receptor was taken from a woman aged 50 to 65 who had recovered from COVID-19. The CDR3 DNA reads TGCGCCAGCAGATTGACAGGCTCGAGCTCTGGAAACACCATATATTTT. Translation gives CASRLTGSSSGNTIYF.